This T cell receptor beta chain emerged from a study of blood T cell repertoires in COVID-19. Study-wide background: Acute-phase and convalescent COVID-19 samples originated in the United States, Italy and Spain.

This table comes from immunoSEQ multiplex PCR, and its TCRdb copy is limited to in-frame clones, with some not included. The table records about 240,000 clones, 83% of them present only once. From germline, CDR1 is MNHEY and CDR2 SVGAGI. V was cut by 4 bases and J by 0 bases, with 10 bases left in between. CDR3 size: 16 residues. Sequencing used peripheral blood. This sequence originates from a human donor in a cohort sampled during active COVID-19. The chain combines TRBV6-5 with TRBJ2-6; D is unclear. As DNA, the CDR3 is TGTGCCAGCAGTTTGCTCACGAGCTCTGGGGCCAACGTCCTGACTTTC. It encodes CASSLLTSSGANVLTF.